The sequence of this TCR beta chain was determined in a study of shared clonotypes between healthy human individuals. The overall study: Contributing individuals were two females and a few males aged 18 to 49.

Study-wide findings and caveats: Clonotype sharing levels among donors were expected to vary with sequencing depth.

Researchers ran the assay at a deep level. The method was immunoSEQ multiplex PCR; TCRdb's version includes in-frame clones alone and lacks a portion of them. The profile shows fewer than 600,000 clones, 70% to 80% of them singletons. This CDR3 contains 13 residues. Germline lookup yields CDR1 MNHEY and CDR2 SMNVEV (reference sequence). V was pared by 6 bases and J by 5 bases, with 10 bases between. About this clone: Its specificity is unknown.

Free of recent acute infections or vaccinations, the donors were healthy HIV-negative adults. The rearrangement joins TRBV27 to TRBJ1-4; possible D gene TRBD1, 6 bases. What was sequenced was PBMCs. The clonotype was recovered from a woman between 40 and 55 years old in good health. Some clones in this sample may be carry-over from other donors' samples. The CDR3 loop reads CASRTGRNEKLFF. CDR3 coding DNA: TGTGCCAGCAGGACAGGTCGAAATGAAAAACTGTTTTTT.